One and the same sample provided the 18 T cell receptor beta chains below, sequenced in a study of blood T cell repertoires in COVID-19. Repertoires were generated with immunoSEQ multiplex PCR, while TCRdb's copy carries only in-frame clones and drops some. Among 30,000 to 45,000 clones listed, approximately 91% were seen once. Input material: peripheral blood. Source of these receptors: a human donor in a cohort sampled during active COVID-19.

This chain connects TRBV7-6 to TRBJ1-4; D is possibly TRBD1 (5 bases). Germline V gene lookup returns CDR1 SGHVS and CDR2 FNYEAQ. Trimming removed 4 bases from V and 8 bases from J, with 14 bases in between. This CDR3 has 14 amino acids. This CDR3 is CASSSGALGEKLFF. For the CDR3, the DNA is TGTGCCAGCAGCTCTGGGGCTCTGGGCGAAAAACTGTTTTTT.

The J gene is TRBJ2-7, the V gene TRBV5-4; D remains ambiguous. The ends were cut back, 0 bases at V and 2 bases at J, with 15 bases in the middle. Germline CDR1 and CDR2: SGHNT and YYREEE (reference sequence). The CDR3 totals 16 residues. The CDR3 loop is CASSLEATRGPYEQYF. DNA of the CDR3: TGTGCCAGCAGCTTGGAGGCCACCCGAGGCCCCTACGAGCAGTACTTC. Looking up the rest from reference TRBV5-4 and TRBJ2-7 gives the full variable domain: ETGVTQSPTHLIKTRGQQVTLRCSSQSGHNTVSWYQQALGQGPQFIFQYYREEENGRGNFPPRFSGLQFPNYSSELNVNALELDDSALYLCASSLEATRGPYEQYFGPGTRLTVT.

Only a few counts were recorded for this clone. The V gene is TRBV29-1, the J gene TRBJ2-7; no reliable D call. Germline CDR1 and CDR2: SQVTM and ANQGSEA. CDR3 size: 13 residues. Trimming removed 1 base from V and 0 bases from J, with 7 bases in between. DNA for the CDR3: TGCAGCGTTGAAGTGGCCAGCTCCTACGAGCAGTACTTC. It is translated as CSVEVASSYEQYF.

This sequence joins TRBV5-5 and TRBJ2-6; D may be TRBD2 (6 bases). Trimming took 2 bases from V and 2 from J, leaving 20 bases between them. Germline V CDR1 and CDR2: SGHKS, YYEKEE (reference sequence). This CDR3 comprises 19 residues. The CDR3 sequence: CASSFRLQGLEAGANVLTF. For the CDR3, the DNA is TGTGCCAGCAGCTTCCGTCTCCAGGGACTGGAAGCTGGGGCCAACGTCCTGACTTTC.

The genes are TRBV5-6 and TRBJ2-1, with TRBD1 identical over 7 bases. The CDR3 runs 14 residues. In germline, CDR1 is SGHDT, CDR2 YYEEEE. The V gene end was trimmed by 4 bases and the J gene end by 5 bases; junction bases not matched to a gene: 6. This chain's CDR3 is CASSLTGQDNEQFF. In DNA, the CDR3 is TGTGCCAGCAGCCTGACAGGGCAAGACAATGAGCAGTTCTTC.

CDR3 sequence (DNA): TGCAGCGTTGCGGTAGGGACAGGCTACAATGAGCAGTTCTTC. Translating gives CSVAVGTGYNEQFF. The rearrangement joins TRBV29-1 to TRBJ2-1; TRBD1 agrees at 8 bases. V trimming: 4 bases; J trimming: 3 bases; junction bases outside the gene matches: 5. The germline CDR1 and CDR2 sequences are SQVTM and ANQGSEA. This CDR3 comprises 14 residues.

This rearrangement joins TRBV5-1 to TRBJ2-7, with TRBD2 identical over 7 bases. J was trimmed by 2 bases and V by 4 bases; bases with no gene match: 9. The CDR3 length is 15 residues. From germline, CDR1 is SGHRS and CDR2 YFSETQ. CDR3 protein: CASSPSRAGAYEQYF. CDR3 nucleotide sequence: TGCGCCAGCAGCCCCTCGAGGGCGGGGGCCTACGAGCAGTACTTC.

This chain connects TRBV19 to TRBJ1-5, with a tentative D call TRBD1 (5 bases). The germline CDR1 and CDR2 sequences are LNHDA and SQIVND (reference sequence). This CDR3 comprises 13 residues. V lost 3 bases and J 5 bases, leaving 8 bases between the germline ends. CDR3 sequence reads: CASSMGRYQPQHF. Here the CDR3 DNA reads TGTGCCAGTAGTATGGGGCGGTATCAGCCCCAGCATTTT.

The CDR3 bases are TGTGCCAGCAGCCCTCACGGGGGAACCGGGGCTTTCTTT. Protein sequence: CASSPHGGTGAFF. The V and J genes are TRBV21-1 and TRBJ1-1. TRBV21-1 is assigned pseudogene status. CDR3 length equals 13 residues.

CDR3 sequence: CASRGGEDNSPLHF. CDR3 sequence (DNA): TGTGCCAGCAGAGGAGGGGAGGATAATTCACCCCTCCACTTT. The rearrangement links TRBV27 to TRBJ1-6; TRBD1 might be the D (5 bases). CDR3 size: 14 residues. Trimming removed 6 bases at V and 5 bases at J, with 11 bases between. CDR1 and CDR2 from the germline V gene are MNHEY and SMNVEV (reference sequence).

This chain uses TRBV5-1 with TRBJ2-2, with a weak D call TRBD2 (5 bases). This CDR3 has 15 amino acids. Deletions cut 1 base from V and 1 base from J, with 8 bases between. From germline, CDR1 is SGHRS and CDR2 YFSETQ. The CDR3: CASSLSGVNTGELFF. DNA for the CDR3: TGCGCCAGCAGCTTGTCCGGGGTGAACACCGGGGAGCTGTTTTTT.

The V gene is TRBV5-1, the J gene TRBJ2-7; D remains ambiguous. The CDR3 length is 13 residues. Trimming took 1 base from V and 3 from J, leaving 8 bases between them. Germline CDR1 reads SGHRS; CDR2 reads YFSETQ. The CDR3 protein is CASSLNILYEQYF. The CDR3 DNA sequence: TGCGCCAGCAGCTTGAACATTCTCTACGAGCAGTACTTC.

By frequency in the sample, this clone is medium-sized (0.01 to 0.1%). The chain employs TRBV6-2 or TRBV6-3 and TRBJ2-7; TRBD1 is a possible D gene (5 bases). Trimming shortened V by 2 bases and J by 2 bases, and 10 bases separated the two germline ends. The CDR3 is 14 amino acids. Germline V gene sequence: CDR1 MNHEY, CDR2 SVGEGT. This chain's CDR3 is CASSYTPDTYEQYF. In DNA form, the CDR3 reads TGTGCCAGCAGTTACACGCCGGACACCTACGAGCAGTACTTC.

V is TRBV10-3 and J is TRBJ2-6; 12 bases line up with TRBD2. The CDR3 is 18 residues long. Germline CDR1 and CDR2: ENHRY and SYGVKD. After removal of 4 bases from V and 0 bases from J, the junction contained 4 bases not matched to a gene. The CDR3 bases are TGTGCCATCAGTGCCGGACTAGCGGGGCGCTCTGGGGCCAACGTCCTGACTTTC. Translation: CAISAGLAGRSGANVLTF.

The rearrangement links TRBV15 to TRBJ1-5, with D possibly matching TRBD1 (5 bases). This CDR3 region has 16 residues. The ends were cut back, 0 bases at V and 4 bases at J, with 13 bases in the middle. Germline CDR1 and CDR2: LNHNV and YYDKDF (reference sequence). CDR3 loop: CATSREEGQLNQPQHF. The CDR3 bases are TGTGCCACCAGCAGAGAGGAGGGGCAGCTTAATCAGCCCCAGCATTTT.

This chain joins TRBV18 and TRBJ2-2, with 7 nucleotides matching TRBD2. The V gene's germline CDR1 is KGHSH and CDR2 LQKENI. Trimming removed 2 bases from V and 3 bases from J; junction bases left unmatched: 6. The CDR3 covers 16 residues. The CDR3 DNA reads TGTGCCAGCTCACCATCTAGCGGCCCTTACACCGGGGAGCTGTTTTTT. It yields the protein CASSPSSGPYTGELFF.

This chain links TRBV19 with TRBJ2-2; 16 bases line up with TRBD2. The V gene's germline CDR1 is LNHDA and CDR2 SQIVND (reference sequence). The junction had 5 bases not matched to a gene; V was cut back by 5 bases and J by 5 bases. The CDR3 sequence is 17 residues long. The CDR3 nucleotides read TGTGCCAGTAGTTTCGGGACTAGCGGGAGGGGGACCGGGGAGCTGTTTTTT. The encoded protein is CASSFGTSGRGTGELFF.

The rearrangement joins TRBV3-1 (or the pseudogene TRBV3-2) to TRBJ1-3; D may be TRBD1 (5 bases). The CDR3 spans 14 residues. V lost 4 bases and J lost 2, with 9 bases in between. CDR1 and CDR2 (germline): LGHDT, YNNKEL (reference sequence). The CDR3 coding sequence is TGTGCCAGCAGCCTCCGGGGGGCTGGAAACACCATATATTTT. It encodes CASSLRGAGNTIYF.